This T cell receptor beta chain comes out of a study of regulatory T cells in long-lasting Graves disease. Arm-PCR of CDR3 regions and iRepertoire HTBI primers were the basis on which TCR beta libraries were built. Using its own MiXCR run on the multiplex PCR reads, TCRdb lists one record per CDR3 protein. The sample yields 250,000 to 400,000 distinct CDR3 sequences, 15% to 20% seen once. Notes on the study in general: Owing to a sample size that was small, accuracy may have been reduced.

The time point: newly diagnosed GD, antithyroid drugs for less than 3 months. PBMC RNA was the source of the TCR library. Germline V gene data show CDR1 as SGDLS and CDR2 as YYNGEE. The CDR3 extends over 13 amino acids. Of note for this clonotype: Its antigen is not known. It is likely a read error: a sequence one base away is far more abundant.

The chain carries TRBV9 and TRBJ2-1; D call uncertain. This clonotype was obtained from a female donor with Graves disease. Sequencing was performed on peripheral blood mononuclear cells (PBMCs), taken at new diagnosis, from a patient treated with antithyroid drugs. Written as DNA, the CDR3 is TGTGCCAGCTTTGGTTCATCCTACAATGAGCAGCTCTTC. Protein: CASFGSSYNEQLF.